This TCR beta chain derives from a study of cytomegalovirus exposure and HLA in healthy donors. Study information: Of a few hundred genotyped donors, about 81% clustered with self-reported Caucasian donors.

Study findings and constraints: Rare TCR sequences dominated, though some public TCRs recurred in many donors.

The PCR used 60 Vbeta and 13 Jbeta primers. TCRdb's table, derived via immunoSEQ multiplex PCR, lists solely in-frame clones and lacks some. The table for this sample gives 120,000 to 150,000 clones. A remark on this clone: Its specificity is not known.

V was clipped by 6 bases and J by 6 bases, with 19 bases between them. This CDR3 region has 15 residues. Per the germline V gene, CDR1 is SEHNR and CDR2 is FQNEAQ (reference sequence). The sequencing input was PBMCs. V is TRBV7-9 and J is TRBJ2-3, with a weak D call TRBD1 (5 bases). The TCR originated in a young woman in good health and CMV-seronegative. CDR3 residues: CASSLKRLPGDTQYF. DNA of the CDR3: TGTGCCAGCAGTCTTAAAAGACTTCCAGGGGATACGCAGTATTTT.